The 23 T cell receptor beta chains below all came from one sample that was sequenced in a study of shared clonotypes between healthy human individuals. Naive CD8 cells comprised CD45RO-negative, CCR7-positively selected cells, excluding terminally differentiated effector memory CD45RA+ cells. The protocol was immunoSEQ multiplex PCR, while the TCRdb copy is restricted to in-frame clones and leaves out a portion. This sample has about 600,000 clones; roughly 98% occur once, and the top ten carry 0.3%. Sequencing was performed on naive CD8+ T cells sorted from blood. Source of these receptors: a man aged 25 to 40 in good health.

This rearrangement joins TRBV7-6 to TRBJ2-3; D gene unclear. CDR1 and CDR2 (germline): SGHVS, FNYEAQ. This CDR3 is 13 amino acids long. Deletions cut 6 bases from V and 4 bases from J, with 11 bases between. CDR3 DNA: TGTGCCAGCAGATCCGTTGAGGCAGATACGCAGTATTTT. This translates into CASRSVEADTQYF.

This clone appeared a single time. The genes are TRBV9 and TRBJ2-3; 14 bases are shared with TRBD2. V trimming: 4 bases; J trimming: 4 bases; junction bases outside the gene matches: 8. Germline V gene data show CDR1 as SGDLS and CDR2 as YYNGEE. This CDR3 region has 17 residues. The chain's CDR3 is CASSPGTSGRGADTQYF. In DNA form, the CDR3 reads TGTGCCAGCAGCCCTGGGACTAGCGGGAGAGGGGCAGATACGCAGTATTTT.

This rearrangement joins TRBV5-4 to TRBJ1-3; a possible D gene is TRBD1 (6 bases). The V end was cut by 4 bases, the J end by 4 bases, with 9 bases between. The CDR3 covers 13 residues. Germline CDR1 reads SGHNT; CDR2 reads YYREEE (reference sequence). The CDR3, as DNA: TGTGCCAGCAGCATAGGACAGGGAAACACCATATATTTT. It translates to CASSIGQGNTIYF.

V gene TRBV5-1 combines with J gene TRBJ2-1; 10 bases fit TRBD1. Losses at the gene ends were 3 bases for V and 8 bases for J; bases not matched to a gene: 8. CDR3 length: 15 residues. Looked up from germline, CDR1 is SGHRS and CDR2 is YFSETQ. CDR3 coding DNA: TGCGCCAGCAGCTACCGGGACAGGGGCCTCCATGAGCAGTTCTTC. It is translated as CASSYRDRGLHEQFF.

The genes are TRBV7-2 and TRBJ1-2; the D is unclear. Germline V gene lookup returns CDR1 SGHTA and CDR2 FQGNSA. The length of the CDR3 is 13 residues. The V and J ends lost 2 bases and 2 bases respectively, with 6 bases between them. CDR3 residues: CASSLFKNYGYTF. DNA for the CDR3: TGTGCCAGCAGCTTATTTAAGAACTATGGCTACACCTTC.

The V call is TRBV28, the J call TRBJ2-7; no definite D call. This CDR3 comprises 14 residues. From germline, CDR1 is MDHEN and CDR2 SYDVKM. Trimming pared 3 bases from V and 0 bases from J, leaving 9 bases between. The CDR3 sequence is CASSFLQSSYEQYF. The CDR3, as DNA: TGTGCCAGCAGTTTTCTACAGAGCTCCTACGAGCAGTACTTC.

J is TRBJ2-5 and V is TRBV7-9; the match to TRBD2 covers 13 bases. The CDR3 has 17 amino acids. Trimming at V came to 1 base and at J to 3 bases, leaving 5 bases not matched to a gene. Germline V gene data show CDR1 as SEHNR and CDR2 as FQNEAQ (reference sequence). For the CDR3, the DNA is TGTGCCAGCAGCTTAGACGAGGGACTAGCGGGAAAAGAGACCCAGTACTTC. Translating gives CASSLDEGLAGKETQYF.

In nucleotides, the CDR3 is TGTGCCAGCAGCCCAGGGTGGGAGGATCAGCCCCAGCATTTT. It yields the protein CASSPGWEDQPQHF. The chain carries TRBV7-6 and TRBJ1-5; D is possibly TRBD1 (5 bases). The V end lost 5 bases, the J end lost 5 bases, and 13 bases lay between the germline ends. This CDR3 comprises 14 residues. In germline, CDR1 is SGHVS, CDR2 FNYEAQ.

The genes are TRBV27 and TRBJ1-5; D is unresolved. This CDR3 contains 14 residues. Germline values: CDR1 MNHEY, CDR2 SMNVEV (reference sequence). With 8 bases removed from V and 3 bases from J, the gap between germline ends came to 14 bases. The chain's CDR3 is CASSSERVNQPQHF. The CDR3 DNA is TGTGCCAGCTCTTCGGAACGGGTCAATCAGCCCCAGCATTTT.

The V call is TRBV6-1, the J call TRBJ2-7; unclear D gene. V was cut by 0 bases and J by 5 bases, with 2 bases left in between. Germline loops: CDR1 MNHNS, CDR2 SASEGT. The CDR3 sequence is 11 residues long. CDR3 DNA: TGTGCCAGCAGTGAAGCCAACGAGCAGTACTTC. Translated: CASSEANEQYF.

J is TRBJ2-1 and V is TRBV5-4; D ambiguous. The CDR3 spans 15 residues. V was clipped by 1 base and J by 0 bases, with 8 bases between them. Germline assignment: CDR1 SGHNT and CDR2 YYREEE (reference sequence). CDR3 DNA: TGTGCCAGCAGCTTGTCGGAGAGCTCCTACAATGAGCAGTTCTTC. It yields the protein CASSLSESSYNEQFF.

The chain links TRBV2 to TRBJ1-5; no reliable D call. The germline V gene has CDR1 SNHLY and CDR2 FYNNEI. This CDR3 region has 12 residues. V was shortened by 8 bases and J by 4 bases, with 9 bases between the two germline ends. The CDR3 nucleotides are TGTGCCAGCCAAGCACGTAATCAGCCCCAGCATTTT. As protein: CASQARNQPQHF. The full variable domain, in which reference TRBV2 and TRBJ1-5 provide the parts outside the CDR3, is EPEVTQTPSHQVTQMGQEVILRCVPISNHLYFYWYRQILGQKVEFLVSFYNNEISEKSEIFDDQFSVERPDGSNFTLKIRSTKLEDSAMYFCASQARNQPQHFGDGTRLSIL.

The J gene is TRBJ1-4, the V gene TRBV28; D is perhaps TRBD1 (6 bases). Trimming removed 9 bases at V and 3 bases at J, with 11 bases between. Germline-derived CDR1 and CDR2 are MDHEN and SYDVKM. The CDR3 consists of 13 residues. The CDR3 loop reads CASTGPANEKLFF. DNA for the CDR3: TGTGCCAGTACAGGGCCAGCTAATGAAAAACTGTTTTTT.

A note on this clone: This sample also contains other DNA sequences that code for the same CDR3. This chain links TRBV27 with TRBJ2-7, with D possibly being TRBD1 or TRBD2 (6 bases each). Germline assignment: CDR1 MNHEY and CDR2 SMNVEV (reference sequence). CDR3 length: 13 amino acids. The V gene lost 2 bases and the J gene lost 7 bases, with 12 bases spanning the gap. Here the CDR3 DNA reads TGTGCCAGCAGTTTACCTGGGGGGCGGGAGCAGTACTTC. This sequence encodes CASSLPGGREQYF.

The chain recombines TRBV28 with TRBJ2-5; unclear D gene. V was cut by 2 bases and J by 2 bases, with 9 bases left in between. The CDR3 consists of 14 residues. Germline assignment: CDR1 MDHEN and CDR2 SYDVKM. The CDR3 region has the DNA TGTGCCAGCAGTTTACAGAACCTTCAAGAGACCCAGTACTTC. Its translation is CASSLQNLQETQYF.

The chain joins TRBV27 to TRBJ2-2; 9 bases map to TRBD1. Looked up from germline, CDR1 is MNHEY and CDR2 is SMNVEV (reference sequence). V was pared by 6 bases and J by 8 bases, with 10 bases of the junction left unmatched. The CDR3 covers 15 residues. CDR3 DNA sequence: TGTGCCAGCAGATGGCTACAGGGGGCGTGGGGGGAGCTGTTTTTT. As protein: CASRWLQGAWGELFF.

The chain employs TRBV30 and TRBJ2-7; D unresolved. This CDR3 is 15 amino acids long. The germline V gene encodes CDR1 GTSNPN and CDR2 SVGIG (reference sequence). The V gene lost 0 bases and the J gene lost 0 bases, with 12 bases spanning the gap. The CDR3 DNA reads as TGTGCCTGGAGTGTACTTCAGCCTCCCTCCTACGAGCAGTACTTC. This gives the protein CAWSVLQPPSYEQYF.

This chain joins TRBV13 and TRBJ1-5; TRBD1 is a possible D gene (5 bases). The CDR3 covers 18 residues. Trimming left V 2 bases short and J 4 bases short, with 21 bases between. The germline gives CDR1 PRHDT, CDR2 FYEKMQ (reference sequence). The CDR3, as DNA: TGTGCCAGCAGCTTACAGTCCCCGGGGGTCGGCACAAATCAGCCCCAGCATTTT. It encodes CASSLQSPGVGTNQPQHF. Filled out from reference TRBV13 and TRBJ1-5, the complete variable domain reads AAGVIQSPRHLIKEKRETATLKCYPIPRHDTVYWYQQGPGQDPQFLISFYEKMQSDKGSIPDRFSAQQFSDYHSELNMSSLELGDSALYFCASSLQSPGVGTNQPQHFGDGTRLSIL.

The rearrangement uses TRBV27 and TRBJ1-4, with 7 bases lining up with TRBD1. Trimming at V came to 4 bases and at J to 4 bases, leaving 15 bases not matched to a gene. Germline-derived CDR1 and CDR2 are MNHEY and SMNVEV (reference sequence). The CDR3 is 18 amino acids. This CDR3 reads CASSSRDRAISFNEKLFF. The CDR3 bases are TGTGCCAGCAGTTCCCGGGACAGAGCGATTAGCTTTAATGAAAAACTGTTTTTT.

This clone showed up just once. The rearrangement joins TRBV27 to TRBJ2-7, with unresolved D. The CDR3 has 13 residues. Germline V gene data show CDR1 as MNHEY and CDR2 as SMNVEV (reference sequence). V was shortened by 5 bases and J by 2 bases, with 10 bases between the two germline ends. CDR3 in DNA: TGTGCCAGCAGTCCTAAACCGACCTACGAGCAGTACTTC. Translating gives CASSPKPTYEQYF.

The rearrangement uses TRBV4-1 and TRBJ2-7; 8 bases align to TRBD2. V shed 2 bases and J 4 bases; nucleotides not matched to a gene: 7. Germline assignment: CDR1 MGHRA and CDR2 YSYEKL. The CDR3 consists of 15 residues. DNA of the CDR3: TGCGCCAGCAGCCAAAGCGGGAGTATGGGGTACGAGCAGTACTTC. Protein sequence: CASSQSGSMGYEQYF.

This chain joins TRBV7-9 and TRBJ2-2, with D unresolved. The germline V and J ends were trimmed by 4 bases and 6 bases, with 9 bases remaining between them. CDR3 length: 13 residues. Germline lookup yields CDR1 SEHNR and CDR2 FQNEAQ (reference sequence). The CDR3 coding sequence is TGTGCCAGCAGCTCTAATCCGGCCGGGGAGCTGTTTTTT. Translation: CASSSNPAGELFF.

This clone has only one observation. The rearrangement uses TRBV29-1 and TRBJ2-1; 7 bases fit TRBD2. The CDR3 has 15 residues. V lost 8 bases to trimming and J lost 6 bases; unmatched junction nucleotides: 16. Germline V lookup: CDR1 SQVTM, CDR2 ANQGSEA. The CDR3: CSSERGGSGGNEQFF. In DNA, the CDR3 is TGCAGCTCTGAAAGGGGAGGGTCTGGAGGCAATGAGCAGTTCTTC.